This paragraph covers one T cell receptor (beta chain) sequence. The data stem from a study of blood T cell repertoires in COVID-19. Germline V gene data show CDR1 as SGHVS and CDR2 as FQNEAQ. This CDR3 region has 14 residues. V dropped 8 bases and J dropped 3 bases, with 15 bases sitting between them. Original handling: Counts of nucleated cells, estimated from reference gene primer amplification, were obtained. Sequencing was performed with immunoSEQ multiplex PCR; in TCRdb, only in-frame clones are kept and a portion is missing. The V and J calls and clone size come from that table; D and trimming were worked out from the DNA. Here the sample spans tens of thousands of clones, 80% to 90% being singletons.

The origin of this receptor is a man aged 45-60 years with acute or convalescent COVID-19. The V gene is TRBV7-8, the J gene TRBJ2-3, with D possibly being TRBD2 (6 bases). The source material was peripheral blood. In nucleotides, the CDR3 is TGTGCCAGCGCGGGGCCATGGGTTACAGATACGCAGTATTTT. Amino acid sequence: CASAGPWVTDTQYF.